A single sample is the source of the 24 T cell receptor beta chains below, sequenced in a study of human T cells and chemical hapten exposure. Time point of the sample: healthy volunteer bleed at 2 weeks. Unfractionated whole blood was the source from which total RNA was extracted. TCRdb ran MiXCR on the RACE reads and lists one entry per CDR3 protein. The sample carries some 120,000 distinct CDR3 sequences, around 8.2% recorded once. Sequenced: whole blood. The origin of the receptors is a male donor in good health. Some clones in this sample may be carry-over from other donors' samples.

This clonotype showed up many times. This chain uses TRBV7-8 with TRBJ2-6; TRBD1 or TRBD2 may be the D gene (5 bases each). V was cut by 2 bases and J by 2 bases, with 16 bases left in between. CDR3 size: 18 residues. Germline CDR1 reads SGHVS; CDR2 reads FQNEAQ. CDR3 coding DNA: TGTGCCAGCAGCTTATCCGGCAGGGAGATTGCTGGGGCCAACGTCCTGACTTTC. This translates into CASSLSGREIAGANVLTF.

The genes are TRBV6-1 and TRBJ2-3, with TRBD2 matching over 8 bases. Germline CDR1 reads MNHNS; CDR2 reads SASEGT. V was pared by 7 bases and J by 5 bases, with 11 bases of the junction left unmatched. The CDR3 has 15 amino acids. The CDR3 loop reads CASTPLAARGDTQYF. CDR3 nucleotides: TGTGCCAGCACTCCACTAGCGGCCCGCGGAGATACGCAGTATTTT.

This clonotype was picked up a small number of times. V usage is TRBV12-3 or TRBV12-4 and J usage is TRBJ1-2, with 7 nucleotides matching TRBD1. The CDR3 loop spans 14 amino acids. V was pared by 6 bases and J by 3 bases, with 7 bases of the junction left unmatched. The CDR3 is CASRPDRVDYGYTF. Written as DNA, the CDR3 is TGTGCCAGCAGGCCAGACAGGGTTGACTATGGCTACACCTTC.

The sample holds many counts of this clonotype. The rearrangement links TRBV28 to TRBJ2-7; 7 bases agree with TRBD1. V lost 4 bases to trimming and J lost 6 bases; unmatched junction nucleotides: 12. Germline V gene sequence: CDR1 MDHEN, CDR2 SYDVKM. There are 15 residues in the CDR3. CDR3 sequence (DNA): TGTGCCAGCAGTTCCACCGGGACAGAGCTACTCGAGCAGTACTTC. Its translation is CASSSTGTELLEQYF.

V gene TRBV4-2 combines with J gene TRBJ2-2; no clear D. V lost 4 bases, J lost 7 bases, and 10 bases lay in between. Germline V CDR1 and CDR2: LGHNA, YNFKEQ. The CDR3 is 13 amino acids. The CDR3 DNA follows: TGTGCCAGCAGCCCCAGAGAAGACGGGGAGCTGTTTTTT. This encodes CASSPREDGELFF.

This chain links TRBV3-1 with TRBJ2-2; no definite D call. The V gene's germline CDR1 is LGHDT and CDR2 YNNKEL (reference sequence). V was pared by 0 bases and J by 3 bases, with 8 bases between. This CDR3 comprises 15 residues. Here the CDR3 reads CASSQERVYTGELFF. The DNA of the CDR3 is TGTGCCAGCAGCCAAGAAAGGGTTTACACCGGGGAGCTGTTTTTT.

V usage is TRBV2 and J usage is TRBJ1-5, with D possibly TRBD1 on 6 matching bases. The CDR3 has 15 residues. Germline V gives CDR1 SNHLY, CDR2 FYNNEI. V lost 2 bases to trimming and J lost 7 bases, with 15 bases between them. As DNA, the CDR3 is TGTGCCAGCAGTGAAAGGGGGGGCGGGGGCCAGCCCCAGCATTTT. Translating it yields CASSERGGGGQPQHF.

The rearrangement links TRBV15 to TRBJ2-7; TRBD1 matches at 9 bases. Germline CDR1 reads LNHNV; CDR2 reads YYDKDF (reference sequence). The V segment lost 3 bases and the J segment 6 bases; nucleotides outside the gene matches: 9. The CDR3 contains 15 residues. The CDR3 nucleotides are TGTGCCACCAGCAGCCCGACAGGGGGTCCCCTCGAGCAGTACTTC. This sequence encodes CATSSPTGGPLEQYF.

The sample holds a few counts of this clonotype. The chain joins TRBV29-1 to TRBJ2-2; weak D call: TRBD1 (6 bases). CDR3 length equals 14 residues. The V gene's germline CDR1 is SQVTM and CDR2 ANQGSEA. Trimming removed 0 bases from V and 4 bases from J, with 9 bases in between. The CDR3 DNA reads as TGCAGCGTTGAAGACAGGGGATCCACCGGGGAGCTGTTTTTT. Protein sequence: CSVEDRGSTGELFF.

Only a few counts were recorded for this clonotype. The rearrangement uses TRBV12-3 or TRBV12-4 and TRBJ2-1; TRBD2 matches 10 bases. This CDR3 comprises 15 residues. V shed 6 bases and J 4 bases; nucleotides not matched to a gene: 6. CDR3 in DNA: TGTGCCAGCAGCCTAAGCGGGAGGGTATACAATGAGCAGTTCTTC. Translated, it gives CASSLSGRVYNEQFF.

This rearrangement joins TRBV6-5 to TRBJ1-3; weak D call: TRBD1 (5 bases). The germline gives CDR1 MNHEY, CDR2 SVGAGI. CDR3 length: 16 amino acids. V shed 2 bases and J shed 2 bases, with 13 bases lying between them. CDR3 protein: CASSYTEKGPGNTIYF. The CDR3 coding sequence is TGTGCCAGCAGTTACACAGAGAAGGGACCTGGAAACACCATATATTTT.

This clonotype was observed a handful of times. CDR3 in DNA: TGTGCCACGGACAGGGGAATGAACACTGAAGCTTTCTTT. Translation: CATDRGMNTEAFF. The gene calls are TRBV30 and TRBJ1-1; 9 nucleotides match TRBD1. Germline CDR1 and CDR2: GTSNPN and SVGIG (reference sequence). CDR3 length: 13 residues. J was trimmed by 0 bases and V by 8 bases; bases with no gene match: 4.

The chain recombines TRBV29-1 with TRBJ2-3; D is perhaps TRBD1 (6 bases). Germline assignment: CDR1 SQVTM and CDR2 ANQGSEA. The V end was cut by 4 bases, the J end by 0 bases, with 11 bases between. The CDR3 consists of 14 residues. This chain's CDR3 is CSVARGLSTDTQYF. CDR3 sequence (DNA): TGCAGCGTTGCCAGGGGCCTTAGCACAGATACGCAGTATTTT.

This clonotype was seen many times. The J gene is TRBJ2-1, the V gene TRBV7-8; 7 bases align to TRBD2. The CDR3 covers 15 residues. V was clipped by 3 bases and J by 7 bases; unmatched bases: 9. The germline V gene has CDR1 SGHVS and CDR2 FQNEAQ. The DNA of the CDR3 is TGTGCCAGCAGCTTCTGGGCGGGAGCGGTGAATGAGCAGTTCTTC. Encoded protein: CASSFWAGAVNEQFF. Full variable domain (outside the CDR3, taken from reference TRBV7-8 and TRBJ2-1): GAGVSQSPRYKVAKRGQDVALRCDPISGHVSLFWYQQALGQGPEFLTYFQNEAQLDKSGLPSDRFFAERPEGSVSTLKIQRTQQEDSAVYLCASSFWAGAVNEQFFGPGTRLTVL.

The rearrangement joins TRBV11-2 to TRBJ2-1; D possibly corresponds to TRBD2 (6 bases). CDR3 length equals 18 residues. The ends were cut back, 1 base at V and 4 bases at J, with 20 bases in the middle. Germline assignment: CDR1 SGHAT and CDR2 FQNNGV. CDR3 protein: CASSLVGGAGLLYNEQFF. CDR3 in DNA: TGTGCCAGCAGCTTAGTGGGGGGAGCGGGCCTACTATACAATGAGCAGTTCTTC.

This clonotype was seen only a few times. This chain joins TRBV5-1 and TRBJ2-5; weak D call: TRBD1 (6 bases). CDR3 length: 14 residues. Germline V gene sequence: CDR1 SGHRS, CDR2 YFSETQ. V lost 4 bases to trimming and J lost 1 base, with 11 bases between them. Here the CDR3 DNA reads TGCGCCAGCAGCCCAGGACAGCCCCAAGAGACCCAGTACTTC. This gives the protein CASSPGQPQETQYF. Looking up the rest from reference TRBV5-1 and TRBJ2-5 gives the full variable domain: KAGVTQTPRYLIKTRGQQVTLSCSPISGHRSVSWYQQTPGQGLQFLFEYFSETQRNKGNFPGRFSGRQFSNSRSEMNVSTLELGDSALYLCASSPGQPQETQYFGPGTRLLVL.

This clonotype appeared a few times. This rearrangement joins TRBV6-6 to TRBJ1-4; D gene ambiguous. This CDR3 is 12 amino acids long. Germline values: CDR1 MNHNY, CDR2 SVGAGI (reference sequence). Trimming cost V 2 bases and J 11 bases, with 9 bases left between them. The CDR3 coding sequence is TGTGCCAGCAGTTACGTGGAGAGTAAACTGTTTTTT. This sequence encodes CASSYVESKLFF.

This clonotype was detected a few times. V usage is TRBV20-1 and J usage is TRBJ2-1; no reliable D call. Germline CDR1 DFQATT, CDR2 SNEGSKA (reference sequence). There are 15 residues in the CDR3. With 0 bases removed from V and 0 bases from J, the gap between germline ends came to 9 bases. The CDR3 loop reads CSARDSRSSYNEQFF. CDR3 nucleotide sequence: TGCAGTGCTAGAGATAGTAGAAGCTCCTACAATGAGCAGTTCTTC.

This clonotype was recorded at least ten times. The V call is TRBV10-3, the J call TRBJ2-7; possibly TRBD1 or TRBD2 for D (5 bases each). The V end lost 4 bases, the J end lost 0 bases, and 13 bases lay between the germline ends. CDR3 length equals 15 residues. Germline CDR1 ENHRY, CDR2 SYGVKD. The CDR3 protein is CAISVLRGDSYEQYF. The CDR3 DNA is TGTGCCATCAGTGTTCTAAGGGGAGACTCCTACGAGCAGTACTTC.

This rearrangement joins TRBV4-3 to TRBJ1-1; 9 bases agree with TRBD1. CDR3 size: 17 residues. Germline V gene lookup returns CDR1 LGHNA and CDR2 YSLEER. Trimming at V came to 5 bases and at J to 4 bases, leaving 14 bases not matched to a gene. The CDR3 spells CASSATTGGIPLTEAFF. The CDR3 DNA is TGCGCCAGCAGCGCGACGACAGGGGGAATCCCCCTCACTGAAGCTTTCTTT.

The gene calls are TRBV9 and TRBJ2-2; TRBD1 or TRBD2 may be the D gene (5 bases each). The CDR3 contains 15 residues. Germline CDR1 and CDR2: SGDLS and YYNGEE. The V gene lost 0 bases and the J gene lost 3 bases, with 9 bases spanning the gap. CDR3 DNA: TGTGCCAGCAGCGTAGTCGGGGCCCACACCGGGGAGCTGTTTTTT. Amino acids: CASSVVGAHTGELFF.

A few counts support this clonotype. The chain joins TRBV5-1 to TRBJ1-3, with 8 bases lining up with TRBD1. The junction had 9 bases not matched to a gene; V was cut back by 4 bases and J by 0 bases. The CDR3 covers 17 residues. Germline V CDR1 and CDR2: SGHRS, YFSETQ. Written as DNA, the CDR3 is TGCGCCAGCAGCCAACCCGAGCAGGGGGCCTCTGGAAACACCATATATTTT. Translating it yields CASSQPEQGASGNTIYF.

The table lists this clonotype with many counts. The rearrangement joins TRBV6-5 to TRBJ2-7; 9 nucleotides line up with TRBD1. The CDR3 totals 14 residues. V shed 6 bases, J shed 2 bases, and the junction held 5 bases outside the gene matches. Per the germline V gene, CDR1 is MNHEY and CDR2 is SVGAGI. CDR3 residues: CASRARQGAYEQYF. CDR3 in DNA: TGTGCCAGCAGAGCCAGACAGGGGGCCTACGAGCAGTACTTC.

This clonotype was seen repeatedly, ten times or more. The chain employs TRBV12-3 or TRBV12-4 and TRBJ1-6; perhaps TRBD1 as D (5 bases). The CDR3 totals 13 residues. Between the trimmed V and J ends, which lost 8 bases and 10 bases, there was a span of 15 bases. The CDR3 bases are TGTGCCAGCCAGTGGGGGTTTCAGTCACCCCTCCACTTT. This encodes CASQWGFQSPLHF.